This T cell receptor beta chain is drawn from a study of neurological immune-mediated disorders. In germline, CDR1 is DFQATT, CDR2 SNEGSKA (reference sequence). The V gene lost 4 bases and the J gene lost 0 bases, with 10 bases spanning the gap. The CDR3 totals 14 residues. A single record per CDR3 protein comes from TCRdb applying MiXCR to the 5' RACE reads. In the table there are 25,000 to 35,000 distinct CDR3 sequences, more than 2.5% of which are singletons. The sequencing sample was made of PBMCs. The receptor comes from a woman in her 30s with multiple sclerosis. J is TRBJ1-5 and V is TRBV20-1; D remains unclear. DNA of the CDR3: TGCAGTGCTACCAGAGTAAATAGCAATCAGCCCCAGCATTTT. It specifies CSATRVNSNQPQHF.